This passage covers 31 T cell receptor beta chains from one sample sequenced in a study of neurological immune-mediated disorders. TCRdb called the 5' RACE reads again in MiXCR, with one record for every CDR3 protein. The sample includes over 35,000 distinct CDR3 sequences, just under 4.5% of them seen just once. The material sequenced was PBMCs. These receptors were obtained from a woman aged 55-75 years with multiple sclerosis.

This clonotype was counted ten times or more. This chain links TRBV29-1 with TRBJ2-2; D is unresolved. The V end was cut by 6 bases, the J end by 4 bases, with 3 bases between. This CDR3 spans 10 amino acids. Germline V gene data show CDR1 as SQVTM and CDR2 as ANQGSEA. CDR3 in DNA: TGCAGCGTAGGCACCGGGGAGCTGTTTTTT. Its translation is CSVGTGELFF.

This clonotype was detected many times. The genes are TRBV6-5 and TRBJ2-5; D might be TRBD1 or TRBD2, each matching 6 bases. The ends were cut back, 5 bases at V and 1 base at J, with 11 bases in the middle. The CDR3 contains 14 residues. CDR1 is MNHEY, CDR2 SVGAGI, per germline. The CDR3 nucleotides are TGTGCCAGCAGTGTTCCGGGGGCCCAAGAGACCCAGTACTTC. The encoded protein is CASSVPGAQETQYF.

This clonotype has ten or more counts. The V call is TRBV29-1, the J call TRBJ2-2; D is undetermined. The CDR3 has 13 amino acids. V lost 3 bases to trimming and J lost 4 bases, with 9 bases between them. In germline, CDR1 is SQVTM, CDR2 ANQGSEA. The CDR3 here is CSVELRFTGELFF. CDR3 coding DNA: TGCAGCGTTGAGTTGCGATTCACCGGGGAGCTGTTTTTT.

This clonotype was observed at least ten times. The chain carries TRBV10-3 and TRBJ1-1, with a weak D call TRBD1 (6 bases). CDR1 ENHRY and CDR2 SYGVKD come from the germline V gene. The CDR3 covers 15 residues. V was trimmed by 0 bases and J by 4 bases, leaving 12 bases between them. As DNA, the CDR3 is TGTGCCATCAGTGAGTCTTTGGACAGCCTCACTGAAGCTTTCTTT. It codes for CAISESLDSLTEAFF.

This clonotype has a count of ten or more. The V call is TRBV20-1, the J call TRBJ1-3; tentative D call: TRBD1 (5 bases). Between the trimmed V and J ends, which lost 6 bases and 7 bases, there was a span of 19 bases. Germline CDR1 DFQATT, CDR2 SNEGSKA (reference sequence). The CDR3 covers 14 residues. The CDR3 coding sequence is TGCAGTGCCCCGGGGCGACTTGAGGGTAACACCATATATTTT. This sequence encodes CSAPGRLEGNTIYF.

This clonotype was seen a handful of times. The CDR3 coding sequence is TGCAGTGCGCAGAGCACGAGGAATACGCAGTATTTT. Amino acids: CSAQSTRNTQYF. V and J are TRBV20-1 and TRBJ2-3; D call uncertain. The V end lost 6 bases, the J end lost 7 bases, and 14 bases lay between the germline ends. Looked up from germline, CDR1 is DFQATT and CDR2 is SNEGSKA (reference sequence). This CDR3 is 12 amino acids long.

This clonotype was picked up a small number of times. The chain links TRBV19 to TRBJ2-5, with 7 bases that match TRBD2. Trimming removed 5 bases from V and 1 base from J; junction bases left unmatched: 7. The germline V gene encodes CDR1 LNHDA and CDR2 SQIVND (reference sequence). The CDR3 loop spans 15 amino acids. The CDR3 spells CASSSMAGVQETQYF. Written as DNA, the CDR3 is TGTGCCAGTAGTTCCATGGCGGGGGTCCAAGAGACCCAGTACTTC.

This clonotype was found many times. The V gene is TRBV20-1, the J gene TRBJ1-1; D perhaps matches TRBD1 (6 bases). The germline V gene has CDR1 DFQATT and CDR2 SNEGSKA (reference sequence). The CDR3 totals 12 residues. The ends were cut back, 7 bases at V and 1 base at J, with 10 bases in the middle. The CDR3: CSVRQANTEAFF. Here the CDR3 DNA reads TGCAGTGTGAGACAGGCGAACACTGAAGCTTTCTTT.

This clonotype came up a few times. The V and J genes are TRBV20-1 and TRBJ1-1; tentative D call: TRBD1 (6 bases). V lost 6 bases and J lost 5, with 28 bases in between. CDR3 length equals 17 residues. Germline V lookup: CDR1 DFQATT, CDR2 SNEGSKA (reference sequence). Here the CDR3 DNA reads TGCAGTGCCCCGTCGAGGGGGGGAAGATCGGTTGAAACTGAAGCTTTCTTT. Translating it yields CSAPSRGGRSVETEAFF.

Many counts were recorded for this clonotype. This chain links TRBV4-2 with TRBJ2-2; 9 bases fit TRBD1. Germline trimming cut 4 bases from V and 6 bases from J; bases unmatched to any gene: 15. There are 18 residues in the CDR3. Germline V gene lookup returns CDR1 LGHNA and CDR2 YNFKEQ. The CDR3 region is CASSLQTTGGYDSGELFF. The DNA for the CDR3 is TGTGCCAGCAGCCTCCAAACCACAGGGGGCTATGATTCCGGGGAGCTGTTTTTT.

In its sample, this clonotype was seen many times. The chain employs TRBV7-6 and TRBJ1-1, with TRBD1 matching 7 bases. With V trimmed by 5 bases and J by 3 bases, 3 bases remained unmatched. The CDR3 sequence is 13 residues long. Germline CDR1 and CDR2: SGHVS and FNYEAQ. In nucleotides, the CDR3 is TGTGCCAGCAGCCGAACAGGGGACACTGAAGCTTTCTTT. Translated: CASSRTGDTEAFF.

This clonotype appeared many times. The rearrangement links TRBV9 to TRBJ2-7; D is possibly TRBD2 (6 bases). The germline gives CDR1 SGDLS, CDR2 YYNGEE. This CDR3 comprises 12 residues. The V end lost 4 bases, the J end lost 6 bases, and 11 bases lay between the germline ends. CDR3 residues: CASSSLEGEQYF. CDR3 in DNA: TGTGCCAGCAGCTCCCTGGAGGGCGAGCAGTACTTC.

In its sample, this clonotype was seen a few times. The rearrangement joins TRBV20-1 to TRBJ2-5; the D is unclear. This CDR3 comprises 11 residues. The germline V gene has CDR1 DFQATT and CDR2 SNEGSKA (reference sequence). V was shortened by 7 bases and J by 2 bases, with 8 bases between the two germline ends. The CDR3 here is CSVAGQETQYF. The CDR3 DNA follows: TGCAGTGTGGCCGGTCAAGAGACCCAGTACTTC.

This clonotype was detected many times. J is TRBJ2-1 and V is TRBV2; possibly TRBD2 for D (5 bases). Looked up from germline, CDR1 is SNHLY and CDR2 is FYNNEI. This CDR3 spans 13 amino acids. Deletions cut 5 bases from V and 3 bases from J, with 8 bases between. This chain's CDR3 is CASSWTGYNEQFF. The DNA for the CDR3 is TGTGCCAGCAGTTGGACTGGCTACAATGAGCAGTTCTTC.

This clonotype appeared many times. The chain recombines TRBV20-1 with TRBJ2-4; the D gene could be TRBD1 or TRBD2 (5 bases each). The CDR3 has 13 amino acids. Germline loops: CDR1 DFQATT, CDR2 SNEGSKA (reference sequence). The germline V and J ends were trimmed by 0 bases and 8 bases, with 11 bases remaining between them. The CDR3 DNA follows: TGCAGTGCTAGAGATGGGGGAACGCACATTCAGTACTTC. Protein product: CSARDGGTHIQYF.

Many counts were recorded for this clonotype. The genes are TRBV7-9 and TRBJ1-2; D not resolved. V gave up 5 bases and J gave up 5 bases, with 18 bases separating them. This CDR3 has 15 residues. Germline assignment: CDR1 SEHNR and CDR2 FQNEAQ (reference sequence). Here the CDR3 DNA reads TGTGCCAGCAGCCGGGCCGCCGCTACCAGTTATGGCTACACCTTC. Amino acid sequence: CASSRAAATSYGYTF.

The J gene is TRBJ2-7, the V gene TRBV20-1; 9 nucleotides agree with TRBD1. The CDR3 is 13 amino acids. J was trimmed by 4 bases and V by 5 bases; bases with no gene match: 6. Germline V lookup: CDR1 DFQATT, CDR2 SNEGSKA (reference sequence). CDR3 sequence (DNA): TGCAGTGCTGGGGACAGGGCGGGGTACGAGCAGTACTTC. Translating gives CSAGDRAGYEQYF.

This clonotype was seen ten or more times. V is TRBV4-3 and J is TRBJ2-2; D possibly uses TRBD1 or TRBD2 (5 bases each). CDR1 is LGHNA, CDR2 YSLEER, per germline. The length of the CDR3 is 16 residues. V lost 0 bases, J lost 3 bases, and 11 bases lay in between. The CDR3 region is CASSQDWDRYTGELFF. The CDR3, as DNA: TGCGCCAGCAGCCAAGATTGGGACCGTTACACCGGGGAGCTGTTTTTT.

The table lists this clonotype with a few counts. V gene TRBV11-2 combines with J gene TRBJ1-4; perhaps TRBD1 as D (6 bases). V dropped 3 bases and J dropped 7 bases, with 12 bases sitting between them. This CDR3 is built from 14 residues. Germline values: CDR1 SGHAT, CDR2 FQNNGV. The CDR3 sequence is CASSFDRPSEKLFF. Written as DNA, the CDR3 is TGTGCCAGCAGCTTTGACAGGCCTAGTGAAAAACTGTTTTTT.

Only one count was recorded for this clonotype. V gene TRBV7-9 combines with J gene TRBJ2-1; TRBD2 matches at 12 bases. The length of the CDR3 is 15 residues. CDR1 SEHNR and CDR2 FQNEAQ come from the germline V gene (reference sequence). The V segment lost 4 bases and the J segment 9 bases; nucleotides outside the gene matches: 7. CDR3 in amino acids: CASSSLAGGVGEQFF. The CDR3, as DNA: TGTGCCAGCAGCTCCCTAGCGGGAGGGGTCGGTGAGCAGTTCTTC.

Ten or more counts support this clonotype. The chain joins TRBV21-1 to TRBJ2-5; the table gives TRBD2 as D, unverified against the DNA. TRBV21-1 is recorded as a pseudogene. The CDR3 totals 18 residues. CDR3 region: CASSKLPSGGEFQETQYF. The CDR3 DNA follows: TGTGCCAGCAGCAAATTACCTAGCGGGGGTGAATTCCAAGAGACCCAGTACTTC.

This clonotype was detected many times. CDR3 loop: CASSLRPGQFGNEQFF. In DNA form, the CDR3 reads TGTGCCAGCTCACTGCGCCCGGGACAATTTGGCAATGAGCAGTTCTTC. The J gene is TRBJ2-1, the V gene TRBV18; a possible D gene is TRBD1 (6 bases). The CDR3 length is 16 residues. Looked up from germline, CDR1 is KGHSH and CDR2 is LQKENI. Trimming cost V 4 bases and J 6 bases, with 19 bases left between them.

This clonotype has ten or more counts. V and J are TRBV7-3 and TRBJ2-7; D is possibly TRBD1 (5 bases). CDR1 is SGHTA and CDR2 is FQGTGA in the germline V gene. V was shortened by 0 bases and J by 4 bases, with 7 bases between the two germline ends. The CDR3 totals 13 residues. The CDR3 is CASSLTGDYEQYF. CDR3 nucleotide sequence: TGTGCCAGCAGCTTAACAGGGGATTACGAGCAGTACTTC.

DNA of the CDR3: TGTGCCACCAGCAGAGATGGGGGACAGGTTGAAAAACTGTTTTTT. Its translation: CATSRDGGQVEKLFF. This sequence joins TRBV15 and TRBJ1-4; 8 nucleotides align to TRBD1. This CDR3 has 15 residues. The germline gives CDR1 LNHNV, CDR2 YYDKDF (reference sequence). V was clipped by 0 bases and J by 7 bases; unmatched bases: 4.

Only a few counts were recorded for this clonotype. The V and J genes are TRBV20-1 and TRBJ2-3; 8 bases agree with TRBD2. This CDR3 has 14 amino acids. In germline, CDR1 is DFQATT, CDR2 SNEGSKA (reference sequence). J was trimmed by 2 bases and V by 5 bases; bases with no gene match: 6. CDR3 region: CSARSGGNTDTQYF. CDR3 DNA sequence: TGCAGTGCTCGGAGCGGGGGAAACACAGATACGCAGTATTTT.

Of note for this clonotype: It may be a read error: a sequence one base away is much more abundant. V gene TRBV7-8 combines with J gene TRBJ2-5; the match to TRBD2 covers 10 bases. The germline gives CDR1 SGHVS, CDR2 FQNEAQ. The CDR3 is made up of 16 amino acids. CDR3 nucleotide sequence: TGTGCCAGCAGCTTAGATTTAGCGGGAGGAGTTGAGACCCAGAACTTC. It codes for CASSLDLAGGVETQNF.

This clonotype came up many times. The chain uses TRBV15 and TRBJ2-7; D uncertain. V was trimmed by 0 bases and J by 3 bases, leaving 9 bases between them. This CDR3 has 14 amino acids. Germline CDR1 is LNHNV and CDR2 is YYDKDF (reference sequence). The CDR3 DNA follows: TGTGCCACCAGCAGAGAGTGGTTGGACTACGAGCAGTACTTC. Its protein product is CATSREWLDYEQYF. Complete variable domain (other parts from reference TRBV15 and TRBJ2-7): DAMVIQNPRYQVTQFGKPVTLSCSQTLNHNVMYWYQQKSSQAPKLLFHYYDKDFNNEADTPDNFQSRRPNTSFCFLDIRSPGLGDTAMYLCATSREWLDYEQYFGPGTRLTVT.

The rearrangement uses TRBV7-2 and TRBJ2-5; TRBD2 aligns across 7 bases. Germline V CDR1 and CDR2: SGHTA, FQGNSA. The CDR3 covers 16 residues. Losses at the gene ends were 1 base for V and 2 bases for J; bases not matched to a gene: 7. The CDR3 DNA sequence: TGTGCCAGCAGCTTAGAGGTCCGAGCGGGGCAAGAGACCCAGTACTTC. Protein sequence: CASSLEVRAGQETQYF.

This clonotype was counted ten times or more. The chain uses TRBV12-3 or TRBV12-4 and TRBJ2-2; possibly TRBD1 for D (5 bases). The CDR3 spans 13 residues. Trimming took off 3 bases at V and 6 bases at J, with 8 bases between the two ends. CDR3 protein: CASSFGAPGELFF. Here the CDR3 DNA reads TGTGCCAGCAGTTTTGGGGCCCCCGGGGAGCTGTTTTTT.

This clonotype occurred a few times. The rearrangement uses TRBV19 and TRBJ2-1, with D uncertain. The CDR3 runs 15 residues. The germline gives CDR1 LNHDA, CDR2 SQIVND (reference sequence). With 2 bases removed from V and 2 bases from J, the gap between germline ends came to 10 bases. The CDR3 spells CASSIKSRTYNEQFF. CDR3 bases: TGTGCCAGTAGTATAAAGTCCCGGACCTACAATGAGCAGTTCTTC.

This clonotype was recorded at least ten times. The chain carries TRBV20-1 and TRBJ2-4; D is unclear. The germline V gene encodes CDR1 DFQATT and CDR2 SNEGSKA (reference sequence). V was pared by 7 bases and J by 0 bases, with 10 bases between. The CDR3 runs 13 residues. CDR3 sequence reads: CSVEKSAKNIQYF. DNA for the CDR3: TGCAGTGTGGAGAAGTCAGCCAAAAACATTCAGTACTTC.